This T cell receptor (beta chain) was sequenced in a study of T cells in Graves' hyperthyroidism and ophthalmopathy. Study as a whole: Peripheral blood sampling occurred at initial diagnosis, before any treatment.

From RNA transcripts, TCR beta CDR3 regions were amplified. HTBI primers drove first-round RT-PCR of the TCR CDR3. TCRdb reprocessed the multiplex PCR reads via MiXCR and lists one record per CDR3 protein. The sample includes 370,000 or so distinct CDR3 sequences, around a quarter seen only once; the top ten take roughly 80%. This clonotype was observed at least ten times. Its cognate antigen is unknown. Germline-derived CDR1 and CDR2 are LGHDT and YNNKEL (reference sequence). This CDR3 is 16 amino acids long. Trimming stripped 6 bases from V and 1 base from J, with 18 bases between. Study outcomes and limitations: Ophthalmopathy and stable hyperthyroidism were separated by a 13 V-J model.

Graves' hyperthyroidism showing no ophthalmopathy progression within 18 months was considered stable. Sequencing used blood. The rearrangement links TRBV3-1 to TRBJ2-5; D tentatively fits TRBD1 or TRBD2 (5 bases each). This TCR was recovered from a man in his fifties with Graves' hyperthyroidism. The CDR3 spells CASRRGTYSPQETQYF. The CDR3, as DNA: TGTGCCAGCAGACGTGGGACCTATTCCCCCCAAGAGACCCAGTACTTC.